This is a list of T cell receptor beta chains from one sample in a study of shared clonotypes between healthy human individuals. Repertoires were generated with immunoSEQ multiplex PCR, while TCRdb's copy carries only in-frame clones and drops some. This sample has 1.6 million or so clones, with just under 99% found just once. The sample comprised naive CD4+ T cells sorted from blood. The receptor set was obtained from a man aged 25 to 40 in good health. CDR3s include the opening cysteine and the closing phenylalanine or tryptophan. The order of the fields is CDR3 protein, CDR3 DNA, D gene, V gene, J gene, CDR3 length, clone size. The D gene is left open where the match is weak. Only some rows state a clone size, as once, few, many or a class for expanded clones.

cdr3_aa: CASSLGLAGGRDTQYF
cdr3_nt: TGTGCCAGCAGTTTGGGACTAGCGGGAGGGAGGGATACGCAGTATTTT
d_call: TRBD2
v_call: TRBV5-4
j_call: TRBJ2-3
cdr3_length: 16
clone_size: NA

cdr3_aa: CASKWGGLQETQYF
cdr3_nt: TGTGCCAGCAAATGGGGTGGGCTACAAGAGACCCAGTACTTC
d_call: NA
v_call: TRBV7-6
j_call: TRBJ2-5
cdr3_length: 14
clone_size: NA

cdr3_aa: CASSLSPGGEAFF
cdr3_nt: TGTGCCAGCAGCCTTTCTCCGGGGGGGGAAGCTTTCTTT
d_call: NA
v_call: TRBV14
j_call: TRBJ1-1
cdr3_length: 13
clone_size: NA

cdr3_aa: CASSETPTSGRANEQFF
cdr3_nt: TGTGCCAGCAGCGAGACGCCGACTAGCGGGAGGGCCAATGAGCAGTTCTTC
d_call: TRBD2
v_call: TRBV9
j_call: TRBJ2-1
cdr3_length: 17
clone_size: NA

cdr3_aa: CASSQNQKTGTAYNEKLFF
cdr3_nt: TGTGCCAGCAGCCAAAACCAAAAAACCGGGACAGCATATAATGAAAAACTGTTTTTT
d_call: TRBD1
v_call: TRBV4-2
j_call: TRBJ1-4
cdr3_length: 19
clone_size: NA

cdr3_aa: CASSPVASVGELFF
cdr3_nt: TGTGCCAGCAGCCCTGTAGCGTCAGTCGGGGAGCTGTTTTTT
d_call: NA
v_call: TRBV5-6
j_call: TRBJ2-2
cdr3_length: 14
clone_size: NA

cdr3_aa: CASRGGGNQPQHF
cdr3_nt: TGTGCCAGCCGGGGGGGTGGTAATCAGCCCCAGCATTTT
d_call: NA
v_call: TRBV2
j_call: TRBJ1-5
cdr3_length: 13
clone_size: NA

cdr3_aa: CASSLRQNTEAFF
cdr3_nt: TGTGCCAGCAGTTTAAGGCAGAACACTGAAGCTTTCTTT
d_call: NA
v_call: TRBV28
j_call: TRBJ1-1
cdr3_length: 13
clone_size: NA

cdr3_aa: CASRRMGETQYF
cdr3_nt: TGTGCCAGCAGGCGAATGGGAGAGACCCAGTACTTC
d_call: NA
v_call: TRBV5-5
j_call: TRBJ2-5
cdr3_length: 12
clone_size: NA

cdr3_aa: CASSQGYLGIQLYEQYF
cdr3_nt: TGCGCCAGCAGCCAAGGGTATCTCGGGATTCAACTATACGAGCAGTACTTC
d_call: NA
v_call: TRBV4-3
j_call: TRBJ2-7
cdr3_length: 17
clone_size: NA

cdr3_aa: CASSSRGSRPSDTQYF
cdr3_nt: TGTGCCAGCAGCTCCAGGGGTTCTCGCCCATCAGATACGCAGTATTTT
d_call: NA
v_call: TRBV5-5
j_call: TRBJ2-3
cdr3_length: 16
clone_size: NA

cdr3_aa: CAWRLASGSIRNEQFF
cdr3_nt: TGTGCCTGGAGACTTGCTAGCGGGAGTATCCGCAATGAGCAGTTCTTC
d_call: TRBD2
v_call: TRBV30
j_call: TRBJ2-1
cdr3_length: 16
clone_size: NA

cdr3_aa: CASSFRGNQPQHF
cdr3_nt: TGTGCCAGCAGTTTCAGGGGTAATCAGCCCCAGCATTTT
d_call: NA
v_call: TRBV27
j_call: TRBJ1-5
cdr3_length: 13
clone_size: NA

cdr3_aa: CATRLGTGYNEQFF
cdr3_nt: TGTGCCACCCGGTTGGGGACAGGGTACAATGAGCAGTTCTTC
d_call: TRBD1
v_call: TRBV19
j_call: TRBJ2-1
cdr3_length: 14
clone_size: NA

cdr3_aa: CASSLLGNYGYTF
cdr3_nt: TGTGCCAGCAGTTTGTTGGGGAACTATGGCTACACCTTC
d_call: NA
v_call: TRBV28
j_call: TRBJ1-2
cdr3_length: 13
clone_size: NA

cdr3_aa: CATSRSGQDYGYTF
cdr3_nt: TGTGCCACCAGCAGATCTGGACAGGATTATGGCTACACCTTC
d_call: TRBD1
v_call: TRBV15
j_call: TRBJ1-2
cdr3_length: 14
clone_size: once

cdr3_aa: CRTQGDYGYTF
cdr3_nt: TGTCGAACCCAGGGGGACTATGGCTACACCTTC
d_call: NA
v_call: TRBV21-1
j_call: TRBJ1-2
cdr3_length: 11
clone_size: NA

cdr3_aa: CASSPLHEIKKTQYF
cdr3_nt: TGTGCCAGCAGCCCACTGCATGAGATAAAGAAGACCCAGTACTTC
d_call: NA
v_call: TRBV5-4
j_call: TRBJ2-5
cdr3_length: 15
clone_size: NA

cdr3_aa: CASSSRGTSGRVGNEQFF
cdr3_nt: TGTGCCAGCAGTTCACGAGGGACTAGCGGGAGGGTGGGAAATGAGCAGTTCTTC
d_call: TRBD2
v_call: TRBV27
j_call: TRBJ2-1
cdr3_length: 18
clone_size: NA